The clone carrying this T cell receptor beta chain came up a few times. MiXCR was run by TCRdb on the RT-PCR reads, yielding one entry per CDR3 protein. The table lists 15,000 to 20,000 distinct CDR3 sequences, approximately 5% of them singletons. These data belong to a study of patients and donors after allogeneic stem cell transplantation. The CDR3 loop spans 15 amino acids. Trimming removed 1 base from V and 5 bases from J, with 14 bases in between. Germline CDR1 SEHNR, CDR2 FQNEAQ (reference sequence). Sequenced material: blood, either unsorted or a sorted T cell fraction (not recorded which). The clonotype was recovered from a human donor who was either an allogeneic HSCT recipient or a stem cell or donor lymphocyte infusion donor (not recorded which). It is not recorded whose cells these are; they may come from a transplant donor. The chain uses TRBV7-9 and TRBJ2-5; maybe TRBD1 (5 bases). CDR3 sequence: CASSLGSGLGETQYF. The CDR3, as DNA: TGTGCCAGCAGCTTAGGGTCAGGGCTCGGGGAGACCCAGTACTTC.